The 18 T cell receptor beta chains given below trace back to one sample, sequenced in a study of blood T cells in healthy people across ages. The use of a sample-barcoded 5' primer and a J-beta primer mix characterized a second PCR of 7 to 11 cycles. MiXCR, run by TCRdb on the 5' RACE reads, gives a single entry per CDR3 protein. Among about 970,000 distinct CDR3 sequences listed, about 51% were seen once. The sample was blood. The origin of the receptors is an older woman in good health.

The CDR3 protein is CASSQGAGEGYEQYF. CDR3 sequence (DNA): TGTGCCAGCAGCCAAGGGGCGGGAGAAGGATACGAGCAGTACTTC. This chain links TRBV3-1 with TRBJ2-7; 7 bases are shared with TRBD2. From germline, CDR1 is LGHDT and CDR2 YNNKEL (reference sequence). The CDR3 runs to 15 residues. J was trimmed by 4 bases and V by 1 base; bases with no gene match: 7.

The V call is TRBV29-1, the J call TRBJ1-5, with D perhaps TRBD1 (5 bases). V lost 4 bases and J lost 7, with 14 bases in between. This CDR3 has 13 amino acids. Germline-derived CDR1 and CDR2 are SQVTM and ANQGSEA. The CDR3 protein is CSVALGAGQPQHF. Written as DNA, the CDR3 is TGCAGCGTTGCCTTAGGGGCAGGCCAGCCCCAGCATTTT.

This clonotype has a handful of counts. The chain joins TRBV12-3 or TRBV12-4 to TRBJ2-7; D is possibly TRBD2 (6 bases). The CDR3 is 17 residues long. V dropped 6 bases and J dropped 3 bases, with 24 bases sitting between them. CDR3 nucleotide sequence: TGTGCCAGCAGCTCGGCCCGCCAAATAGCGGCGTACTACGAGCAGTACTTC. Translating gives CASSSARQIAAYYEQYF.

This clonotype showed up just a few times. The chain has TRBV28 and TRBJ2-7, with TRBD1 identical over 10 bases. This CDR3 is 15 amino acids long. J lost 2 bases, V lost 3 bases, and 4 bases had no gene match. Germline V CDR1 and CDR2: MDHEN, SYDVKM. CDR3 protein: CASSLNGQGAYEQYF. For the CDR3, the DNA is TGTGCCAGCAGTTTGAATGGACAGGGGGCCTACGAGCAGTACTTC.

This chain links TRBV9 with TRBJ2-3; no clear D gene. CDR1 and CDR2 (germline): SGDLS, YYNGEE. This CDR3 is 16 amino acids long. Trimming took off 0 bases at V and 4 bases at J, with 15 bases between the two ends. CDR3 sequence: CASSVEERFPADTQYF. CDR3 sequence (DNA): TGTGCCAGCAGCGTAGAGGAGCGCTTTCCGGCAGATACGCAGTATTTT.

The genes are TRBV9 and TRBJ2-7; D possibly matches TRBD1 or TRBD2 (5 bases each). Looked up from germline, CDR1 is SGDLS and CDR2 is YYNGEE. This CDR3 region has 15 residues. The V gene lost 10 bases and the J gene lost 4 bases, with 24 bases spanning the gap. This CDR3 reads CAAQRWGKKGYEQYF. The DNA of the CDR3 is TGTGCCGCTCAACGGTGGGGGAAGAAGGGATACGAGCAGTACTTC. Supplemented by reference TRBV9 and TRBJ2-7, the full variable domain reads DSGVTQTPKHLITATGQRVTLRCSPRSGDLSVYWYQQSLDQGLQFLIQYYNGEERAKGNILERFSAQQFPDLHSELNLSSLELGDSALYFCAAQRWGKKGYEQYFGPGTRLTVT.

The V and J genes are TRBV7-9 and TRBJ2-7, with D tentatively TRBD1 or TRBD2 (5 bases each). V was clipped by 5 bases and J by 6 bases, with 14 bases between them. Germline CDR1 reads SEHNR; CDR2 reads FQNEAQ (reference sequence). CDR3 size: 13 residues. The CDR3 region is CASSPNHGGEQYF. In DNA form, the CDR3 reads TGTGCCAGCAGCCCAAACCATGGGGGCGAGCAGTACTTC.

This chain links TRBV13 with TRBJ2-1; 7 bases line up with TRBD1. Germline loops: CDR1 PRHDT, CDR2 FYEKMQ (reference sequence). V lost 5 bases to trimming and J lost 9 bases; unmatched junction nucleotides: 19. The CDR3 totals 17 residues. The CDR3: CASSRLARDRGQVEQFF. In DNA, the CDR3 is TGTGCCAGCAGCCGACTCGCCAGGGACAGAGGGCAAGTTGAGCAGTTCTTC.

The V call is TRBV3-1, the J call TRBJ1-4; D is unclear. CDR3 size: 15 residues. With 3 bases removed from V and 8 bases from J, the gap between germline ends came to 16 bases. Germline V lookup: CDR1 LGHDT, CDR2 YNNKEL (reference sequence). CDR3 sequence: CASSHRPRTEEKLFF. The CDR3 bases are TGTGCCAGCAGCCACCGACCGAGAACGGAGGAAAAACTGTTTTTT.

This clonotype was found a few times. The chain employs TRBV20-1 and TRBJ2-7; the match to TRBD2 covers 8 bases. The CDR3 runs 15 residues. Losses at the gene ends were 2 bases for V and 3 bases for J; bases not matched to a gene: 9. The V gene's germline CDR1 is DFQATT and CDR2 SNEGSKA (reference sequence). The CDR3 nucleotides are TGCAGTGCTAGATTTTCGGGAGGGGTGTTCTACGAGCAGTACTTC. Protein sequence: CSARFSGGVFYEQYF.

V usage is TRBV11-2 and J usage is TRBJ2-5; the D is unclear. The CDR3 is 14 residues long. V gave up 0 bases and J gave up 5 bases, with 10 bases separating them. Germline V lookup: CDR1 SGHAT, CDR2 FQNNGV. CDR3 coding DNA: TGTGCCAGCAGCTTAGATTTCAGCGCGGAGACCCAGTACTTC. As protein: CASSLDFSAETQYF.

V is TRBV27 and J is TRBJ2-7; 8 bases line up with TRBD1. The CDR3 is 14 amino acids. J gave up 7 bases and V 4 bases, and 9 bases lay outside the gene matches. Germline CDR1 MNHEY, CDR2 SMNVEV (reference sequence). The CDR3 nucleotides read TGTGCCAGCAGTTCACTGGGGACAGGTAGAGAGCAGTACTTC. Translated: CASSSLGTGREQYF.

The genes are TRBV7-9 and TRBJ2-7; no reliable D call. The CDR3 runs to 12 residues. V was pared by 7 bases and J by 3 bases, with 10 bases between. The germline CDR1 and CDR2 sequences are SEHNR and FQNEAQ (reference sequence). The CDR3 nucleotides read TGTGCCAGCACGGAACCAAACTACGAGCAGTACTTC. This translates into CASTEPNYEQYF.

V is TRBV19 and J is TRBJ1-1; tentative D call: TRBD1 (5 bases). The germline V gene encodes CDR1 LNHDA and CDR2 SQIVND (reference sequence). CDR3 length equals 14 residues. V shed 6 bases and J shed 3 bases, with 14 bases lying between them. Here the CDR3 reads CASRDQGRHTEAFF. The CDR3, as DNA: TGTGCCAGTAGGGACCAGGGTAGGCACACTGAAGCTTTCTTT.

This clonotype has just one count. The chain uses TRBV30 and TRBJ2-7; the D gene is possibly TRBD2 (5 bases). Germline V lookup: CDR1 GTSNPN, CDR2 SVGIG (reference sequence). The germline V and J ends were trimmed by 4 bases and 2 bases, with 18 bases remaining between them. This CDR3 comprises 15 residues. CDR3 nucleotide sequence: TGTGCCTGGACCCAATCGGGCCTAGCTGCCTACGAGCAGTACTTC. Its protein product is CAWTQSGLAAYEQYF.

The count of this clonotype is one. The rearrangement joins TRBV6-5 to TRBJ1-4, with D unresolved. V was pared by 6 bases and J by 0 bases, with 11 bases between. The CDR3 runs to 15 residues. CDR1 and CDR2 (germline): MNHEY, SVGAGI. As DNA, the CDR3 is TGTGCCAGCAGCCGCACACGATCAACTAATGAAAAACTGTTTTTT. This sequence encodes CASSRTRSTNEKLFF.

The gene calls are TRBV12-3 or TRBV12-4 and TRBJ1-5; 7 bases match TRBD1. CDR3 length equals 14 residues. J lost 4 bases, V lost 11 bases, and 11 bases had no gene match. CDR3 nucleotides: TGTGCCTGCCAAAACATGACAGGGAATCAGCCCCAGCATTTT. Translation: CACQNMTGNQPQHF.

The CDR3 here is CSAKVGGSPTDTQYF. The DNA for the CDR3 is TGCAGTGCTAAGGTGGGCGGCTCTCCGACAGATACGCAGTATTTT. The rearrangement joins TRBV20-1 to TRBJ2-3; no definite D call. CDR1 is DFQATT, CDR2 SNEGSKA, per germline (reference sequence). The length of the CDR3 is 15 residues. V lost 4 bases and J 3 bases, leaving 17 bases between the germline ends.